This T cell receptor beta chain comes out of a study of blood T cells in healthy people across ages. PCR was performed a second time for about 7 to 12 cycles using a sample-barcoded 5' primer and a J-beta primer mix. TCRdb reprocessed the 5' RACE reads via MiXCR and lists one record per CDR3 protein. The sample holds about 1,800,000 distinct CDR3 sequences; roughly 30% are singletons and the top ten take about 8%. The CDR3 loop spans 13 amino acids. The germline V and J ends were trimmed by 5 bases and 4 bases, with 9 bases remaining between them. Germline lookup yields CDR1 SGHTA and CDR2 FQGNSA. Study-wide points: Because donor CMV status was unknown, expanded clonotype changes were possibly confounded.

With regard to this clonotype: Its antigen is as yet unknown.

Ranging in age from about 6 to 95, the donors were healthy Caucasian individuals from Russia. Every donor contributed roughly 10 milliliters of peripheral blood by blood draw. The sequenced sample was blood. This clonotype was obtained from a woman aged 25 to 45 in good health. The chain carries TRBV7-2 and TRBJ1-3; D remains ambiguous. The CDR3 DNA reads as TGTGCCAGCAGCGCGCGACGGGGAAACACCATATATTTT. The encoded protein is CASSARRGNTIYF.